Described below is a single TCR beta chain sequence and its context. Its cognate antigen is unknown. The CDR3 runs to 17 residues. V lost 4 bases and J lost 0, with 16 bases in between. Germline V gene sequence: CDR1 SGHAT, CDR2 FQNNGV. At a deep level, the assay was run. Every immunoSEQ plate was one replicate of a subset's evenly spread DNA. Only in-frame clones appear in the TCRdb table, and some are missing; sequencing was by immunoSEQ multiplex PCR. The sample holds around 500,000 clones, around 78% seen once. This specimen belongs to a study of shared clonotypes between healthy human individuals. Whole-study findings and limits: Sequencing depth was expected to affect clonotype sharing among donors.

The genes are TRBV11-2 and TRBJ2-1, with D perhaps matching TRBD1 (5 bases). The receptor was isolated from a woman aged 40 to 49 in good health. Some clones in this sample may be carry-over from other donors' samples. The material sequenced was PBMCs. The CDR3 is CASSSQGLLSSYNEQFF. The CDR3 DNA reads TGTGCCAGCAGCTCCCAGGGCCTTTTAAGCTCCTACAATGAGCAGTTCTTC.